This T cell receptor beta chain is drawn from a study of blood T cell repertoires in COVID-19. Exposed participants came across a COVID-19 case within 2 weeks before study entry. As processed by the authors: Counts of nucleated cells, estimated from reference gene primer amplification, were obtained. TCRdb keeps only in-frame clones here, not all; method: immunoSEQ multiplex PCR. The V and J calls and the clone size are those of that table, but D and trimming were determined from the DNA. The data show a few hundred thousand clones, with roughly 88% seen just once and approximately 1.5% held by the top ten. The source is a woman in her late teens or twenties who had been exposed to COVID-19. Sequenced material: PBMCs or T cells enriched from blood (not recorded which).

The CDR3 DNA is TGCGCCAGCAGCCAGGACAGGAGCACAGATACGCAGTATTTT. Translated, it gives CASSQDRSTDTQYF. The rearrangement uses TRBV4-3 and TRBJ2-3; TRBD1 matches 7 bases. The CDR3 totals 14 residues. The ends lost 3 bases at V and 0 bases at J; junction bases unmatched: 0. Germline values: CDR1 LGHNA, CDR2 YSLEER.